The 10 T cell receptor beta chains below were found in one sample sequenced in a study of T cells in tumors after PD-1 blockade. The repertoire was sequenced with immunoSEQ multiplex PCR; TCRdb's copy has only in-frame clones and lacks some. The table shows more than 50,000 clones, with approximately 74% occurring only once. The starting material was PBMCs, obtained after anti-PD-1 treatment. The receptors come from a human donor with basal cell carcinoma.

This chain joins TRBV5-1 and TRBJ2-3, with D possibly TRBD1 on 6 matching bases. The CDR3 length is 14 residues. The germline V and J ends were trimmed by 7 bases and 0 bases, with 12 bases remaining between them. Germline CDR1 SGHRS, CDR2 YFSETQ. CDR3 in amino acids: CASAGTLSTDTQYF. DNA for the CDR3: TGCGCCAGCGCCGGGACACTAAGCACAGATACGCAGTATTTT. The full variable domain, rest sourced from reference TRBV5-1 and TRBJ2-3, is KAGVTQTPRYLIKTRGQQVTLSCSPISGHRSVSWYQQTPGQGLQFLFEYFSETQRNKGNFPGRFSGRQFSNSRSEMNVSTLELGDSALYLCASAGTLSTDTQYFGPGTRLTVL.

Notes on this clone: The identical CDR3 is also encoded by other nucleotide sequences in the sample. The rearrangement joins TRBV24-1 to TRBJ1-2; no reliable D call. Germline V lookup: CDR1 KGHDR, CDR2 SFDVKD. V lost 5 bases to trimming and J lost 3 bases, with 9 bases between them. This CDR3 has 13 amino acids. CDR3: CATSVREYYGYTF. The CDR3 DNA reads as TGTGCCACCAGTGTGAGAGAGTACTATGGCTACACCTTC.

This clone was seen ten or more times. This chain connects TRBV5-1 to TRBJ2-7; 10 bases agree with TRBD2. V was clipped by 2 bases and J by 5 bases; unmatched bases: 4. Germline-derived CDR1 and CDR2 are SGHRS and YFSETQ. This CDR3 is built from 14 residues. This CDR3 reads CASSLGTSVNEQYF. The CDR3 DNA reads TGCGCCAGCAGCTTAGGGACTAGCGTCAACGAGCAGTACTTC.

CDR3 in amino acids: CASSFNRDNEQFF. In nucleotides, the CDR3 is TGTGCCAGCAGCTTTAACAGGGATAATGAGCAGTTCTTC. The chain uses TRBV7-2 and TRBJ2-1, with a weak D call TRBD1 (6 bases). V was pared by 3 bases and J by 7 bases, with 10 bases between. In germline, CDR1 is SGHTA, CDR2 FQGNSA. CDR3 length: 13 residues.

The CDR3 loop reads CASSVGQGDLDEQYF. As DNA, the CDR3 is TGTGCCAGCAGTGTTGGACAGGGTGATTTGGACGAGCAGTACTTC. The chain employs TRBV2 and TRBJ2-7; 8 bases align to TRBD1. The CDR3 has 15 residues. Germline trimming cut 4 bases from V and 5 bases from J; bases unmatched to any gene: 10. Germline CDR1 is SNHLY and CDR2 is FYNNEI.

V usage is TRBV9 and J usage is TRBJ2-5; 7 bases are a match to TRBD1. In germline, CDR1 is SGDLS, CDR2 YYNGEE. The CDR3 loop spans 15 amino acids. The V segment lost 3 bases and the J segment 4 bases; nucleotides outside the gene matches: 9. CDR3 bases: TGTGCCAGCAGCGCAGGGGGAACTAGACGAGAGACCCAGTACTTC. As protein: CASSAGGTRRETQYF.

The rearrangement links TRBV29-1 to TRBJ1-1; D uncertain. The CDR3 totals 13 residues. Trimming removed 0 bases at V and 4 bases at J, with 9 bases between. Germline values: CDR1 SQVTM, CDR2 ANQGSEA. Here the CDR3 reads CSVEEDRGTEAFF. CDR3 nucleotides: TGCAGCGTTGAAGAGGATCGGGGCACTGAAGCTTTCTTT.

V gene TRBV5-1 combines with J gene TRBJ2-6; 7 nucleotides align to TRBD1. Germline-derived CDR1 and CDR2 are SGHRS and YFSETQ. J was trimmed by 3 bases and V by 3 bases; bases with no gene match: 9. This CDR3 has 17 residues. The CDR3 is CASSYLPTGDGANVLTF. CDR3 DNA: TGCGCCAGCAGCTACTTACCCACAGGGGATGGGGCCAACGTCCTGACTTTC.

This sequence joins TRBV30 and TRBJ1-5, with 7 bases that match TRBD1. Germline-derived CDR1 and CDR2 are GTSNPN and SVGIG (reference sequence). This CDR3 is built from 15 residues. V lost 1 base to trimming and J lost 5 bases; unmatched junction nucleotides: 8. Here the CDR3 reads CAWSEDRRAHQPQHF. The CDR3 DNA reads TGTGCCTGGAGTGAGGACAGGAGGGCCCATCAGCCCCAGCATTTT.

The chain joins TRBV29-1 to TRBJ1-1; D ambiguous. Germline V gene lookup returns CDR1 SQVTM and CDR2 ANQGSEA. The CDR3 has 14 amino acids. V lost 4 bases and J lost 4, with 16 bases in between. The CDR3 loop is CSVGEKEGSTEAFF. CDR3 nucleotides: TGCAGCGTTGGTGAAAAAGAGGGAAGCACTGAAGCTTTCTTT.